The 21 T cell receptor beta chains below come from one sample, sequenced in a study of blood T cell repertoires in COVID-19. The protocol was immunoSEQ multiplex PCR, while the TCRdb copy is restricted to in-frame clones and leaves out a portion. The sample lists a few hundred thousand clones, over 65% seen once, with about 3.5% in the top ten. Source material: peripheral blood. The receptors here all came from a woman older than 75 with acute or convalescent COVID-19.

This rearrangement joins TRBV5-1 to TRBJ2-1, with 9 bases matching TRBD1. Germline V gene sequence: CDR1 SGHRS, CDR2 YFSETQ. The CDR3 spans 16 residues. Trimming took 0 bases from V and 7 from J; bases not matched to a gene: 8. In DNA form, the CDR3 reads TGCGCCAGCAGCTTGGTTTCTGGACAGGGGCATAATGAGCAGTTCTTC. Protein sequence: CASSLVSGQGHNEQFF.

CDR3 in amino acids: CASSQEGLAGSPDTQYF. The CDR3 DNA is TGTGCCAGCAGCCAAGAAGGACTAGCGGGATCCCCAGATACGCAGTATTTT. The V gene is TRBV4-2, the J gene TRBJ2-3; 12 bases line up with TRBD2. Germline CDR1 and CDR2: LGHNA and YNFKEQ. CDR3 size: 17 residues. Germline trimming cut 0 bases from V and 4 bases from J; bases unmatched to any gene: 5.

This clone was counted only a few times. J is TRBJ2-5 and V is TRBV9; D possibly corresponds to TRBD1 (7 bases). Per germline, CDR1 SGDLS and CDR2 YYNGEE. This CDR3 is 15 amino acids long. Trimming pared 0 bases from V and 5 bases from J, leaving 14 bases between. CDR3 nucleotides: TGTGCCAGCAGCGTAGCAGGGGGGCTTGGTGAGACCCAGTACTTC. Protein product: CASSVAGGLGETQYF.

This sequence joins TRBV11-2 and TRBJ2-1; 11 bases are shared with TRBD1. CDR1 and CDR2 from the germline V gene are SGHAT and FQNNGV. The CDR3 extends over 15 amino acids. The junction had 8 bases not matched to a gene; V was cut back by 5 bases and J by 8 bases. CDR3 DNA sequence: TGTGCCAGCAGCAACCAGGACAGGGGGCGAGATGAGCAGTTCTTC. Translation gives CASSNQDRGRDEQFF.

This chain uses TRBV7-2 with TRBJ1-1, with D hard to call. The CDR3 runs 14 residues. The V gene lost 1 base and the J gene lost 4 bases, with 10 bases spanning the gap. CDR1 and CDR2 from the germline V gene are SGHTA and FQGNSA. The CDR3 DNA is TGTGCCAGCAGCTTAGGGAGCCCGGTCACTGAAGCTTTCTTT. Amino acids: CASSLGSPVTEAFF.

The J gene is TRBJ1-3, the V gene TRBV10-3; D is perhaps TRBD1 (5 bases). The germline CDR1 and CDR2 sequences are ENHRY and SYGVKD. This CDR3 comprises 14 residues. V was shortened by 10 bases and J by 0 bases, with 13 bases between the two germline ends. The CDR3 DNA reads TGTGCCAGCGGGGGGGGGACCTCTGGAAACACCATATATTTT. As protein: CASGGGTSGNTIYF.

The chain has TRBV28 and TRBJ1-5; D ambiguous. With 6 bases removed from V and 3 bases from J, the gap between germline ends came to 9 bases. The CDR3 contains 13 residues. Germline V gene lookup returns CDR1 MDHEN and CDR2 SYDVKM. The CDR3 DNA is TGTGCCAGCAGAAACAGTGACAATCAGCCCCAGCATTTT. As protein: CASRNSDNQPQHF.

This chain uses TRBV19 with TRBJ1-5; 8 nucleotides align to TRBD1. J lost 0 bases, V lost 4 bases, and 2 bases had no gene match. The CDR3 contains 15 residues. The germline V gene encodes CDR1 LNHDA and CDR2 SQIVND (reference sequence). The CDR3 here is CASSTTGGSNQPQHF. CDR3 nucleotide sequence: TGTGCCAGTAGTACCACAGGGGGTAGCAATCAGCCCCAGCATTTT.

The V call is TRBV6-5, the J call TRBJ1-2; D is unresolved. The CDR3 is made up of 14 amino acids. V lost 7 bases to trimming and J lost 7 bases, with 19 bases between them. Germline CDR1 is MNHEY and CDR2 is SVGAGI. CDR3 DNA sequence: TGTGCCAGCACCCCCGTGATGATACCCAGTGGCTACACCTTC. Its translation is CASTPVMIPSGYTF.

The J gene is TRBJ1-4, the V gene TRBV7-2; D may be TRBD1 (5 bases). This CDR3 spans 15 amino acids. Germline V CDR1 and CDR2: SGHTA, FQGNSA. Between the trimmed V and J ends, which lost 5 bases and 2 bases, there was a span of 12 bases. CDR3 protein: CASSPTGVTNEKLFF. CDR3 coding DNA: TGTGCCAGCAGCCCTACGGGGGTCACTAATGAAAAACTGTTTTTT.

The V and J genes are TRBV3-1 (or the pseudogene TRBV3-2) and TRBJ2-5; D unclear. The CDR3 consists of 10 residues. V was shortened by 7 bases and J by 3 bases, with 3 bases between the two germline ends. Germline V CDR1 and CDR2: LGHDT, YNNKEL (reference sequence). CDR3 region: CASTEETQYF. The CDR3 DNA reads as TGTGCCAGCACGGAAGAGACCCAGTACTTC.

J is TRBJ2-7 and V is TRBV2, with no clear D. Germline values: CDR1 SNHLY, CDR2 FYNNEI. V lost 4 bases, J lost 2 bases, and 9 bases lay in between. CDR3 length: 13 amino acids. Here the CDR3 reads CASSVGRTYEQYF. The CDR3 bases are TGTGCCAGCAGTGTTGGCAGGACCTACGAGCAGTACTTC. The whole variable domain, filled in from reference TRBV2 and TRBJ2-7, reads EPEVTQTPSHQVTQMGQEVILRCVPISNHLYFYWYRQILGQKVEFLVSFYNNEISEKSEIFDDQFSVERPDGSNFTLKIRSTKLEDSAMYFCASSVGRTYEQYFGPGTRLTVT.

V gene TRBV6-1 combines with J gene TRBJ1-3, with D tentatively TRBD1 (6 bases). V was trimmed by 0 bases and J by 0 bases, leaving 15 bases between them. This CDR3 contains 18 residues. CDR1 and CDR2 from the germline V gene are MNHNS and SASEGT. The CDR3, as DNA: TGTGCCAGCAGTGAAGCGATAGGGGGACCGTACTCTGGAAACACCATATATTTT. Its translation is CASSEAIGGPYSGNTIYF.

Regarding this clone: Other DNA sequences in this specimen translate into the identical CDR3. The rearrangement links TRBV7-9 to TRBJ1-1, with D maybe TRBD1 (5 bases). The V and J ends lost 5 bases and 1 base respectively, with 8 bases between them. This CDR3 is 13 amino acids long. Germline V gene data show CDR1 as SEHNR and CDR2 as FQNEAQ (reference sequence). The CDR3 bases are TGTGCCAGCAGCCTTGGACAGAACACTGAAGCTTTCTTT. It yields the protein CASSLGQNTEAFF.

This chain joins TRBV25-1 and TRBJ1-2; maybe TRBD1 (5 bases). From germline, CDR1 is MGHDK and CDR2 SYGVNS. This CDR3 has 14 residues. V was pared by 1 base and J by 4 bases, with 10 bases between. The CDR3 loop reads CASSEFQGFYGYTF. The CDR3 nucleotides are TGTGCCAGCAGTGAATTCCAGGGCTTCTATGGCTACACCTTC.

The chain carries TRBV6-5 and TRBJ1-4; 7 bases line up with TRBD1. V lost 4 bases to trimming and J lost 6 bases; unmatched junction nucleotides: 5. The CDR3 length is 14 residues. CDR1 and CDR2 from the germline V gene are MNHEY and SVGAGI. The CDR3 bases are TGTGCCAGCAGTTCCTACAGGGGATATGAAAAACTGTTTTTT. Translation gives CASSSYRGYEKLFF.

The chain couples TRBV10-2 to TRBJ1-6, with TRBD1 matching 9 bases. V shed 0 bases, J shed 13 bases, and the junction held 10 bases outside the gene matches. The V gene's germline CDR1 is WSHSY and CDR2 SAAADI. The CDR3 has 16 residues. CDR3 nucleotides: TGCGCCAGCAGTGAGTCGGGGGGACAGGGTCGAAGGCCCCTCCACTTT. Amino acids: CASSESGGQGRRPLHF.

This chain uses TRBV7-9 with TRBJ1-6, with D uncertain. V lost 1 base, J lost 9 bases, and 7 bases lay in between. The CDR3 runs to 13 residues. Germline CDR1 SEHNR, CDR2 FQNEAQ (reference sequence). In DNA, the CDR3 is TGTGCCAGCAGCTTAGATTCCCGTTCACCCCTCCACTTT. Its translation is CASSLDSRSPLHF.

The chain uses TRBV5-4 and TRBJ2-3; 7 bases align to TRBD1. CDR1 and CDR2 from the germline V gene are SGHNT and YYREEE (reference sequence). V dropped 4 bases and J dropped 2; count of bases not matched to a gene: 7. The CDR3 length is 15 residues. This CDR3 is CASSPGQLNTDTQYF. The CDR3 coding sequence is TGTGCCAGCAGCCCGGGACAGCTAAACACAGATACGCAGTATTTT.

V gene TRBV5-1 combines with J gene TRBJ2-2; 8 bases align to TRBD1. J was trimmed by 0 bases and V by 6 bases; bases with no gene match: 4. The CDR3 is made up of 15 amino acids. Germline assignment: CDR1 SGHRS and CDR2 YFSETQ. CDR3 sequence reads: CASKGQAANTGELFF. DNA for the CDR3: TGCGCCAGCAAGGGACAGGCGGCGAACACCGGGGAGCTGTTTTTT.

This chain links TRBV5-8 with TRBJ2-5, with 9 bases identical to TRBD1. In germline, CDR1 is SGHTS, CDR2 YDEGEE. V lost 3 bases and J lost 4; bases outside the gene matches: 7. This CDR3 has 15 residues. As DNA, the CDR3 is TGTGCCAGCAGCTCCGGGACAGGGTGGTCAGAGACCCAGTACTTC. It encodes CASSSGTGWSETQYF.